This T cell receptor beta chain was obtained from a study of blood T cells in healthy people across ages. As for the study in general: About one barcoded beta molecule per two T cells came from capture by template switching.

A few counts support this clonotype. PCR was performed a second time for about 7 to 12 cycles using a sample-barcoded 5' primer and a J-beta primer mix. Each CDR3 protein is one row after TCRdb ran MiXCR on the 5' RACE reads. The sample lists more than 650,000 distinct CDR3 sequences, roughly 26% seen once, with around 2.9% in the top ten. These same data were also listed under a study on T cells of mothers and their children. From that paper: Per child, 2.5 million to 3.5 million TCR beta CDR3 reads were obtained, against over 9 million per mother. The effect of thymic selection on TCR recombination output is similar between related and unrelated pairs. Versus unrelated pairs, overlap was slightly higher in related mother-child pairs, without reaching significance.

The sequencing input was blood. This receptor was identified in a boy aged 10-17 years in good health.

The CDR3 loop is CASSQEARGGQETQYF. The CDR3, as DNA: TGCGCCAGCAGCCAAGAGGCCCGGGGGGGACAAGAGACCCAGTACTTC. V and J are TRBV4-1 and TRBJ2-5, with 8 bases lining up with TRBD2. The CDR3 has 16 residues. The V gene's germline CDR1 is MGHRA and CDR2 YSYEKL. The V segment lost 0 bases and the J segment 2 bases; nucleotides outside the gene matches: 5.